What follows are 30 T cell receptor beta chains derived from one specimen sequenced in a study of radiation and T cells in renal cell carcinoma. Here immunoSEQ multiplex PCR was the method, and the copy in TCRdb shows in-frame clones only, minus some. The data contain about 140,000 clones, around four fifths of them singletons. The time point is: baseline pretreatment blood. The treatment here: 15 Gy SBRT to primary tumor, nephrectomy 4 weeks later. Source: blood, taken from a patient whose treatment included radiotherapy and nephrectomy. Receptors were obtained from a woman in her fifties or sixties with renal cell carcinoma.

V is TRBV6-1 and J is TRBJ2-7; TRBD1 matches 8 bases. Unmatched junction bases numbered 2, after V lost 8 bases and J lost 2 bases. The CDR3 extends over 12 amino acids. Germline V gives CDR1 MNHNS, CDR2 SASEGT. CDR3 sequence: CASVGQAYEQYF. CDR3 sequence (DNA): TGTGCCAGCGTGGGACAGGCCTACGAGCAGTACTTC.

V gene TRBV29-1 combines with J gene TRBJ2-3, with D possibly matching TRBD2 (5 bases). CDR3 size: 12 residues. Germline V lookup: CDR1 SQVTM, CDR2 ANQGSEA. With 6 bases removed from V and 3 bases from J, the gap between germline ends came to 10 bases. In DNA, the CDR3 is TGCAGCGTCCATAGAGGGACAGATACGCAGTATTTT. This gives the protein CSVHRGTDTQYF.

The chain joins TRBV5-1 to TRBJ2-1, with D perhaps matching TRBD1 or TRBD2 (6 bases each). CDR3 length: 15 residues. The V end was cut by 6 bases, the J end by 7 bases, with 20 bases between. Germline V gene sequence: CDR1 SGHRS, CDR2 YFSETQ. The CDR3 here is CASTLRVGGWNEQFF. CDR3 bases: TGCGCCAGCACCCTCCGGGTCGGGGGCTGGAATGAGCAGTTCTTC.

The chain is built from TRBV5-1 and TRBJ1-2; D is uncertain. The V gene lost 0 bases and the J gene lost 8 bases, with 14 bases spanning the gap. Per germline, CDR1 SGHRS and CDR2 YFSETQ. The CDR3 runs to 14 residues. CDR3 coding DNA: TGCGCCAGCAGCTTGGAACCGATTCTGGAGGGCTACACCTTC. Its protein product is CASSLEPILEGYTF.

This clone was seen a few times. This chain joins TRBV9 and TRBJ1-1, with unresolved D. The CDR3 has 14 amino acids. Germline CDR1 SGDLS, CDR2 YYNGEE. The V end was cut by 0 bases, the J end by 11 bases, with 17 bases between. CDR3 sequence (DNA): TGTGCCAGCAGCGTAGCACCTGAGGTCGCGGGGGCTTTCTTT. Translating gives CASSVAPEVAGAFF.

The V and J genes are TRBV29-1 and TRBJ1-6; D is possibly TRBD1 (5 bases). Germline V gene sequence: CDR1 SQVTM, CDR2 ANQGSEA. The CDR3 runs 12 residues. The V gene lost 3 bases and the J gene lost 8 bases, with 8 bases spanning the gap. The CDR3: CSVDREDSPLHF. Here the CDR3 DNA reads TGCAGCGTTGACAGGGAGGATTCACCCCTCCACTTT.

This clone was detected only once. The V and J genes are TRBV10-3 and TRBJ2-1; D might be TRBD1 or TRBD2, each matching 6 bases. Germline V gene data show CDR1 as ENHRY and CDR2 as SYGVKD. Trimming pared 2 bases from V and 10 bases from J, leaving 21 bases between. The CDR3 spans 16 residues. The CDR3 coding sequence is TGTGCCATCAGTGAGGGTCTGAGGCGGGGCCAGGGGGAGCAGTTCTTC. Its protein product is CAISEGLRRGQGEQFF.

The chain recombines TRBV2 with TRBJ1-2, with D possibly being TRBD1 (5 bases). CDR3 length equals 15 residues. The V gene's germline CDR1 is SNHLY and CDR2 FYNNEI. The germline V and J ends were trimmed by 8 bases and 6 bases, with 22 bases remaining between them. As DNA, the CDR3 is TGTGCCAGCTCTAGGTTAAACCCAGGGTTCGATGGCTACACCTTC. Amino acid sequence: CASSRLNPGFDGYTF.

For the CDR3, the DNA is TGTGCCAGCAGGACCGCCGGGGGAGGGCAGTTCTTC. This gives the protein CASRTAGGGQFF. The chain recombines TRBV6-5 with TRBJ2-1; D is possibly TRBD2 (6 bases). Germline assignment: CDR1 MNHEY and CDR2 SVGAGI. Trimming stripped 6 bases from V and 12 bases from J, with 15 bases between. The CDR3 has 12 amino acids.

The CDR3 loop reads CASSLTGGASGNEQFF. In DNA form, the CDR3 reads TGTGCCAGCAGCCTGACAGGGGGCGCAAGCGGAAATGAGCAGTTCTTC. The V and J genes are TRBV7-2 and TRBJ2-1; 10 bases line up with TRBD1. The V and J ends lost 5 bases and 7 bases, in that order; junction bases with no gene match: 11. CDR1 and CDR2 (germline): SGHTA, FQGNSA. CDR3 size: 16 residues.

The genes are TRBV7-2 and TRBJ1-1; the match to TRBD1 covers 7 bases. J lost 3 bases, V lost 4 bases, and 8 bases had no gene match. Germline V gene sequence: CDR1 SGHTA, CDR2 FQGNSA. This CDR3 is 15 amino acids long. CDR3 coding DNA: TGTGCCAGCAGCTCAAGGGGGCCCAAAGACACTGAAGCTTTCTTT. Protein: CASSSRGPKDTEAFF.

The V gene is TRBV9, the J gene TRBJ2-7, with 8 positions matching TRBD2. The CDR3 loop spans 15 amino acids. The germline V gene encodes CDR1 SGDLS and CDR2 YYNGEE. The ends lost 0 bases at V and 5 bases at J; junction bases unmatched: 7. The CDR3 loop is CASSVDQGAGDEQYF. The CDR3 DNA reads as TGTGCCAGCAGCGTAGATCAGGGAGCGGGGGACGAGCAGTACTTC.

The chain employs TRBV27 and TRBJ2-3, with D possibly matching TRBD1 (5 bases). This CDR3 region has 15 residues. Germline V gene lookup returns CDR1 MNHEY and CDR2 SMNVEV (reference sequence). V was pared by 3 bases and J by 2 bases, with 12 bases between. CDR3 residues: CASSFRQTYTDTQYF. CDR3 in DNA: TGTGCCAGCAGTTTCAGACAGACTTACACAGATACGCAGTATTTT.

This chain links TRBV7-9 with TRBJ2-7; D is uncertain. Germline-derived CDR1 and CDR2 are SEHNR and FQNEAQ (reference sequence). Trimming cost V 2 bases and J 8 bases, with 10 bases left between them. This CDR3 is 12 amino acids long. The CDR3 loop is CASSLTPGQQYF. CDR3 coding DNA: TGTGCCAGCAGCTTAACCCCTGGCCAGCAGTACTTC.

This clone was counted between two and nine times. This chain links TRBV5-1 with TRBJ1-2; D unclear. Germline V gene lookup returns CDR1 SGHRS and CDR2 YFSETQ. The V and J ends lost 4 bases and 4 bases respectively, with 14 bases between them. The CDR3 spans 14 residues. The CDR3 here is CASSEEGRSYGYTF. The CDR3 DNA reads TGCGCCAGCAGCGAGGAGGGTCGAAGCTATGGCTACACCTTC. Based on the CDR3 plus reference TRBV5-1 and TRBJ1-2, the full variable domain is KAGVTQTPRYLIKTRGQQVTLSCSPISGHRSVSWYQQTPGQGLQFLFEYFSETQRNKGNFPGRFSGRQFSNSRSEMNVSTLELGDSALYLCASSEEGRSYGYTFGSGTRLTVV.

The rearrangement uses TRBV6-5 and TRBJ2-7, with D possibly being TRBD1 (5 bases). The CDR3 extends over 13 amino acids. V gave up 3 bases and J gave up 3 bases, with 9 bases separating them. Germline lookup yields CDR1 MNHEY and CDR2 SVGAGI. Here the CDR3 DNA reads TGTGCCAGCAGTTATTATAGGGGCTACGAGCAGTACTTC. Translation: CASSYYRGYEQYF.

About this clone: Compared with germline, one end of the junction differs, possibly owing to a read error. CDR3 DNA sequence: TGCGCCAGCAGCCCGGGACAGGGACCCACCAGGGAGCTGTTTTTT. Translated: CASSPGQGPTRELFF. The chain has TRBV5-1 and TRBJ2-2; 9 nucleotides line up with TRBD1. Germline assignment: CDR1 SGHRS and CDR2 YFSETQ. This CDR3 spans 15 amino acids.

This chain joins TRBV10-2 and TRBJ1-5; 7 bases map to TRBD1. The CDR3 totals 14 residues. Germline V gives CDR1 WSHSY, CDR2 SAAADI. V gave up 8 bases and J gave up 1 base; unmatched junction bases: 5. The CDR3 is CASAGTVSNQPQHF. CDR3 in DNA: TGCGCCAGCGCCGGGACAGTCAGCAATCAGCCCCAGCATTTT.

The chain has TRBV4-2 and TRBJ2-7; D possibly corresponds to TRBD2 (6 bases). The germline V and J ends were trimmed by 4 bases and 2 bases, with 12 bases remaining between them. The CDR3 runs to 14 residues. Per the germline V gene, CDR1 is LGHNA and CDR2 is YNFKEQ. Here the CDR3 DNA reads TGTGCCAGCAGCCCAGGCGGGGTGGCCTACGAGCAGTACTTC. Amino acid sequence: CASSPGGVAYEQYF.

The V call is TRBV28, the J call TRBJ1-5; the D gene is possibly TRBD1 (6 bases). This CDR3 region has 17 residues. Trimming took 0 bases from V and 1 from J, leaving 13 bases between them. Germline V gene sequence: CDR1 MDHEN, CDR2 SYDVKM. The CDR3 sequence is CASSLWEGVESNQPQHF. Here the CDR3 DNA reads TGTGCCAGCAGTTTATGGGAGGGGGTAGAAAGCAATCAGCCCCAGCATTTT.

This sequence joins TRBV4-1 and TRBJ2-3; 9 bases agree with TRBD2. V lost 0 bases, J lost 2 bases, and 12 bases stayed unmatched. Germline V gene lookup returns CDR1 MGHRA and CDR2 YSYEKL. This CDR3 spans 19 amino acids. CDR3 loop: CASSQDRGGLAGFTDTQYF. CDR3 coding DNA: TGCGCCAGCAGCCAAGATCGGGGAGGGCTAGCGGGGTTCACAGATACGCAGTATTTT.

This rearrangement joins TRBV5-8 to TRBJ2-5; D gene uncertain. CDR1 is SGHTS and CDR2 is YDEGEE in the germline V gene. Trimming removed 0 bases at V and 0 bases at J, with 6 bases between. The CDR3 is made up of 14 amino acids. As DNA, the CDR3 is TGTGCCAGCAGCTTGGAGACTGACCAAGAGACCCAGTACTTC. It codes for CASSLETDQETQYF.

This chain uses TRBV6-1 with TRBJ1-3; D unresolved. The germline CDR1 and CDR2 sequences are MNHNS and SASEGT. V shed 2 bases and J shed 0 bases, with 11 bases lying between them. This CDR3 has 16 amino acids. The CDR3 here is CASSEQQSYSGNTIYF. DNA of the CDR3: TGTGCCAGCAGTGAACAACAGTCCTACTCTGGAAACACCATATATTTT.

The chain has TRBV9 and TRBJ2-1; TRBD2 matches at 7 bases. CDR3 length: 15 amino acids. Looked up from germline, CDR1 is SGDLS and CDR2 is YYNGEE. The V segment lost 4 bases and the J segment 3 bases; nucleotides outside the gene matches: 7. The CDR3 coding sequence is TGTGCCAGCAGCTGGGGAGGGGTGAACTACAATGAGCAGTTCTTC. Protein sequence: CASSWGGVNYNEQFF.

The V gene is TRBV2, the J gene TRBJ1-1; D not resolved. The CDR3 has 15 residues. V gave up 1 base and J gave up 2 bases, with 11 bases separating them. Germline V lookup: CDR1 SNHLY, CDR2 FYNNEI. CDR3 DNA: TGTGCCAGCAGTGAAGGTACCGGGGAAAACACTGAAGCTTTCTTT. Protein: CASSEGTGENTEAFF.

The CDR3 is CASADPGADKLFF. Here the CDR3 DNA reads TGCGCCAGCGCCGACCCGGGGGCCGATAAACTGTTTTTT. The chain carries TRBV23-1 and TRBJ1-4, with D possibly TRBD1 on 6 matching bases. TRBV23-1 is given ORF status, its function remaining uncertain. CDR3 size: 13 residues. Trimming pared 8 bases from V and 11 bases from J, leaving 18 bases between.

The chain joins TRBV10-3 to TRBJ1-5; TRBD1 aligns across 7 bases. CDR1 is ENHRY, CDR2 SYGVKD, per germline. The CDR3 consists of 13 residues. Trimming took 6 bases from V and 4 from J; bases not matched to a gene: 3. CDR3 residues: CAISPTGNQPQHF. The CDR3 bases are TGTGCCATCAGCCCGACAGGGAATCAGCCCCAGCATTTT.

CDR3 sequence reads: CAIKGTGVSEQYF. CDR3 nucleotides: TGTGCCATCAAGGGGACAGGGGTGTCGGAGCAGTACTTC. The V gene is TRBV10-3, the J gene TRBJ2-7, with TRBD1 matching over 10 bases. V shed 7 bases, J shed 7 bases, and the junction held 7 bases outside the gene matches. The CDR3 is 13 residues long. Germline CDR1 reads ENHRY; CDR2 reads SYGVKD.

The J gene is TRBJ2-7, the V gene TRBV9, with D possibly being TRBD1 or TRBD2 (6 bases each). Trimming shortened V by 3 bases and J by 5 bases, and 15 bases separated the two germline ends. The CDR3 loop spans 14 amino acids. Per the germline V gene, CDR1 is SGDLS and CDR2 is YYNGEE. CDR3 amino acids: CASSEGGKVNEQYF. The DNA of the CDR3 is TGTGCCAGCAGCGAGGGGGGAAAAGTGAACGAGCAGTACTTC.

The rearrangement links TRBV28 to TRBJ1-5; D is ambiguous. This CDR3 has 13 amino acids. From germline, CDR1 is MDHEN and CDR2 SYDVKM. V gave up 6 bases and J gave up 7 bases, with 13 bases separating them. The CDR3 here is CASSTRRVQPQHF. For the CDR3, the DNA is TGTGCCAGCAGCACGAGGAGGGTACAGCCCCAGCATTTT.